The sequence of this TCR beta chain was determined in a study of blood T cell repertoires in COVID-19 (TCRdb year 2020). For context, the study as a whole: The collaborator samples originated in the United States, Italy and Spain and spanned the acute and convalescent phases of COVID-19. The prospective study material was composed of cDNA or gDNA derived from T cells, B-cell-depleted T cells, or PBMCs. The dataset comprised deeply sampled blood TCRbeta repertoires from subjects exposed to, actively infected with, or recovered from COVID-19. The repertoires were released in a freely available public database intended as a resource for research on the immune response to SARS-CoV-2. Samples came from the ongoing ImmuneRACE study (first 160 participants) plus 1,254 subjects from 6 global collaborators. Sample metadata almost always included a de-identified subject ID, COVID-19 status, age in years and sex. Where available, HLA class I and class II types were obtained from metadata supplied by the sample provider rather than from assay-based typing. The full study reports these points: How much clinical and demographic metadata was included differed by source and by participant, and the metadata was provided uncurated.

Regarding this clone: The antigen this receptor binds is unknown. The input lacks base qualities; no much larger clone sits a single base away.

The trim is 3 bases for V and 8 bases for J, with a gap of 10 bases between the germline ends. Its CDR3 holds 11 amino acids, cysteine through phenylalanine. Only the CDR3 DNA is retained, 33 bases long and in frame from the first base. From a lookup of the germline V gene (reference sequence), CDR1 and CDR2 are DFQATT and SNEGSKA. Whole blood was collected in K2EDTA tubes by collaborating institutions according to the institutions' own protocols. For TCRbeta analysis, collaborator samples were shipped as frozen whole blood, as isolated PBMCs, or as DNA extracted from either sample type. TCRbeta CDR3 regions were amplified from genomic DNA by means of the immunoSEQ Assay, a bias-controlled multiplex PCR. As for the original processing: Within the assay, amplification of reference gene primers was used to estimate how many nucleated cells each sample contained. To quantify the absolute abundance of each unique TCRbeta CDR3 rearrangement, sequence reads were collapsed and filtered. For each sample, productive Simpson clonality was calculated by taking the square root of Simpson's diversity index across productive rearrangements. TCRdb re-hosts the immuneACCESS table, in-frame sequences only. Its copies lack some clones; in the studies checked, an unresolved V gene accounts for under half of them, and the cause for the rest is not known. From that table come the V and J calls and clone size; the DNA was used to work out D and trimming. This sample lists about 47,000 clones; approximately 80% were detected once. The ten largest clones represent 8.8% of the sample.

This TCR derives from a man aged 55 to 70 with acute or convalescent COVID-19. Material for sequencing was peripheral blood. The chain was built from TRBV20-1 and TRBJ1-1; confidence is insufficient to name the D gene. The DNA sequence is TGCAGTGCTAGTGGTCAGGCAGAAGCTTTCTTT. This gives the protein CSASGQAEAFF.